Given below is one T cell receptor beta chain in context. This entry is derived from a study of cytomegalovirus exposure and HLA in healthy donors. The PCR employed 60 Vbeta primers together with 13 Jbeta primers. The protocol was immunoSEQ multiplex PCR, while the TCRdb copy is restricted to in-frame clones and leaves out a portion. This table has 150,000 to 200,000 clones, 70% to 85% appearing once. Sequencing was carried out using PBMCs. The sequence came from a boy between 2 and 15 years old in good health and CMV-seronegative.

In DNA form, the CDR3 reads TGCAGTGGGCGGGGTCAAGAGACCCAGTACTTC. Encoded protein: CSGRGQETQYF. The chain carries TRBV20-1 and TRBJ2-5; a weak D match, TRBD2 (6 bases). The CDR3 consists of 11 residues. Trimming shortened V by 7 bases and J by 2 bases, and 8 bases separated the two germline ends. Germline V gene data show CDR1 as DFQATT and CDR2 as SNEGSKA (reference sequence).